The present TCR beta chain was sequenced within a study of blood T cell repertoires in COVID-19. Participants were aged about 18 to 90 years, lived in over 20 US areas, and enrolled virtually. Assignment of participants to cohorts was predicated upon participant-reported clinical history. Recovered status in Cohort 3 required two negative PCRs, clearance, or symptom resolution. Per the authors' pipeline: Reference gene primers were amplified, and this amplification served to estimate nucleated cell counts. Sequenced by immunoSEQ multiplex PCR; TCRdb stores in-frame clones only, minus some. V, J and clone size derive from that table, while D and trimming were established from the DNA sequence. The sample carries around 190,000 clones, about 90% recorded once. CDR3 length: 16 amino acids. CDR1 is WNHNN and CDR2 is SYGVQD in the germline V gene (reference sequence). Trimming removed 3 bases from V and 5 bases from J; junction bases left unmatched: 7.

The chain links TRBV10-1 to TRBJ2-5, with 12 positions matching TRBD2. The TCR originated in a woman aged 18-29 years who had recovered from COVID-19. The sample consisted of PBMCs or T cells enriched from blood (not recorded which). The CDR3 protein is CASSDALAGGLETQYF. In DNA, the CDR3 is TGCGCCAGCAGTGATGCTCTAGCGGGGGGGCTGGAGACCCAGTACTTC.